This T cell receptor beta chain was identified in a study of blood T cell repertoires in COVID-19. At the level of the study: PBMCs, B-cell-depleted T cells, or T cells provided the cDNA or gDNA that made up the material.

The protocol was immunoSEQ multiplex PCR, while the TCRdb copy is restricted to in-frame clones and leaves out a portion. The sample has around 59,000 clones, 75% to 90% seen once. The material sequenced was peripheral blood. The TCR was taken from a man in his sixties with acute or convalescent COVID-19.

The CDR3 DNA sequence: TGTGCCAGCAGCCGGACTAGCGGGAGTGGCAATGAGCAGTTCTTC. This codes for CASSRTSGSGNEQFF. This sequence joins TRBV7-2 and TRBJ2-1, with TRBD2 identical over 13 bases. CDR1 is SGHTA and CDR2 is FQGNSA in the germline V gene. The CDR3 consists of 15 residues. V shed 5 bases and J 6 bases; nucleotides not matched to a gene: 4.